A single sample gave rise to the 6 T cell receptor beta chains below, sequenced in a study of response to subunit inactivated influenza vaccine. TCRdb re-called the RT-PCR reads with MiXCR, one entry per CDR3 protein. Counted here are 650,000 to 700,000 distinct CDR3 sequences, 15% to 18% occurring once; the ten biggest clones make up roughly 11%. This specimen was PBMCs from blood, taken 11 to 12 days after vaccination. The receptors shown here come from a man in his fifties who received an inactivated influenza vaccine.

The V and J genes are TRBV12-3 or TRBV12-4 and TRBJ1-2, with D unclear. V gave up 5 bases and J gave up 5 bases, with 12 bases separating them. There are 13 residues in the CDR3. CDR3 DNA sequence: TGTGCCAGCAGTCCGCGGGTCGTATATGGCTACACCTTC. Amino acids: CASSPRVVYGYTF.

This clonotype was seen only a few times. The chain links TRBV18 to TRBJ2-3; 16 bases are a match to TRBD2. Germline V CDR1 and CDR2: KGHSH, LQKENI. The CDR3 is 17 amino acids. The V segment lost 3 bases and the J segment 4 bases; nucleotides outside the gene matches: 4. CDR3 residues: CASSPGLAGGQPDTQYF. Here the CDR3 DNA reads TGTGCCAGCTCACCGGGACTAGCGGGGGGGCAACCAGATACGCAGTATTTT.

The genes are TRBV7-8 and TRBJ2-7, with 10 bases aligning to TRBD2. The CDR3 has 16 amino acids. Germline V CDR1 and CDR2: SGHVS, FQNEAQ. J was trimmed by 0 bases and V by 1 base; bases with no gene match: 3. CDR3: CASSLDTSGISYEQYF. CDR3 DNA sequence: TGTGCCAGCAGCTTAGACACTAGCGGGATCTCCTACGAGCAGTACTTC. Supplemented by reference TRBV7-8 and TRBJ2-7, the full variable domain reads GAGVSQSPRYKVAKRGQDVALRCDPISGHVSLFWYQQALGQGPEFLTYFQNEAQLDKSGLPSDRFFAERPEGSVSTLKIQRTQQEDSAVYLCASSLDTSGISYEQYFGPGTRLTVT.

This clonotype turned up a few times. V and J are TRBV4-1 and TRBJ2-3; TRBD2 matches at 13 bases. Per germline, CDR1 MGHRA and CDR2 YSYEKL. The CDR3 totals 17 residues. V shed 2 bases, J shed 6 bases, and the junction held 8 bases outside the gene matches. CDR3 residues: CASSQTTSGRATDTQYF. The CDR3 DNA reads TGCGCCAGCAGCCAAACCACTAGCGGGAGGGCCACCGATACGCAGTATTTT.

This clonotype was observed a few times. The V call is TRBV4-2, the J call TRBJ1-6; D not resolved. Trimming pared 0 bases from V and 11 bases from J, leaving 14 bases between. This CDR3 has 15 amino acids. Germline CDR1 reads LGHNA; CDR2 reads YNFKEQ. The DNA of the CDR3 is TGTGCCAGCAGCCAAGAGTTGACATCCTATCCACCCCTCCACTTT. Its translation: CASSQELTSYPPLHF.

This clonotype was seen a few times. This sequence joins TRBV18 and TRBJ2-7; no firm D call. From germline, CDR1 is KGHSH and CDR2 LQKENI. The V end lost 1 base, the J end lost 7 bases, and 11 bases lay between the germline ends. The CDR3 has 13 amino acids. CDR3 DNA: TGTGCCAGCTCACCACAAGAAAGAGGAGAGCAGTACTTC. Translation gives CASSPQERGEQYF.